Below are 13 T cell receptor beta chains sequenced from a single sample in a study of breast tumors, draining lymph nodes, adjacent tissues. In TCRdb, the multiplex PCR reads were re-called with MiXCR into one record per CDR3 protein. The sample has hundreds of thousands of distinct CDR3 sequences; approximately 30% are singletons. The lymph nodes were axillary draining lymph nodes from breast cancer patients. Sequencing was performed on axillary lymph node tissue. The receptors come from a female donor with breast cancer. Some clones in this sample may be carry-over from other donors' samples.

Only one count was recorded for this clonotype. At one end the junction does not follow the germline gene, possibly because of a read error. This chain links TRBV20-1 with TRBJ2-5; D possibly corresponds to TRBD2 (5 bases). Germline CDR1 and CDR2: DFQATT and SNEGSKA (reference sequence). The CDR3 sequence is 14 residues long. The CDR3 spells CSVRGLADQETQYF. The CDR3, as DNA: TGCAGTGTTAGAGGGCTGGCAGACCAAGAGACCCAGTACTTC.

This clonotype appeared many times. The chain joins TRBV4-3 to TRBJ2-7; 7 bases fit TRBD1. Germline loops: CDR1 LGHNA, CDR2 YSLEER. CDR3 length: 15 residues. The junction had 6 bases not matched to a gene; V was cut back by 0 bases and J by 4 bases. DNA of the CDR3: TGCGCCAGCAGCCAAGATTCCGGGACAGCGTACGAGCAGTACTTC. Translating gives CASSQDSGTAYEQYF.

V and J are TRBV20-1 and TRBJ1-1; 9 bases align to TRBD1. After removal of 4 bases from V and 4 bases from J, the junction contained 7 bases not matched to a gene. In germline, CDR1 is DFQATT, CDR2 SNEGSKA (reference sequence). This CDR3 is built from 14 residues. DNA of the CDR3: TGCAGTGCTACAACGCGGACAGGGGCCACTGAAGCTTTCTTT. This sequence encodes CSATTRTGATEAFF.

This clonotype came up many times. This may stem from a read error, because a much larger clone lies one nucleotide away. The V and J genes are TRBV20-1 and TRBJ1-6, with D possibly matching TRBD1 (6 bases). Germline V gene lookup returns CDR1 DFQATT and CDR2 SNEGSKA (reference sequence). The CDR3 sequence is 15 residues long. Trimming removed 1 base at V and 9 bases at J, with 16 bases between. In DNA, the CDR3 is TGCAGTGCTAGAGGCTTTAGGGACATCACTTCACCCCTCCACTTT. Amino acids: CSARGFRDITSPLHF.

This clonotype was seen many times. Here the CDR3 DNA reads TGCAGTGCTAGTTCGGGGCCTGGTGAGCAGTTCTTC. This gives the protein CSASSGPGEQFF. The chain uses TRBV20-1 and TRBJ2-1, with D possibly being TRBD1 or TRBD2 (5 bases each). The CDR3 sequence is 12 residues long. Germline values: CDR1 DFQATT, CDR2 SNEGSKA (reference sequence). Trimming shortened V by 3 bases and J by 9 bases, and 12 bases separated the two germline ends.

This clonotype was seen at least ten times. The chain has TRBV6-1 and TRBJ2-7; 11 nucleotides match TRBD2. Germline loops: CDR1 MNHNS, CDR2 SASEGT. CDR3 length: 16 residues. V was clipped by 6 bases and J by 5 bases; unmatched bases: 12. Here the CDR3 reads CASSSTSGSLLDEQYF. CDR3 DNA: TGTGCCAGCAGCTCTACTAGCGGGAGTCTCCTTGACGAGCAGTACTTC.

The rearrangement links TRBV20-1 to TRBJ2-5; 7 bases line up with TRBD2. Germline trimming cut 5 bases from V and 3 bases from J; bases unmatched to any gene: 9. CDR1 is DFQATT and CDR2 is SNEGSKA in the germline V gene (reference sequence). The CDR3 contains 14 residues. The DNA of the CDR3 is TGCAGTGCTTCGAGCGGGACCGCAGAAGAGACCCAGTACTTC. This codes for CSASSGTAEETQYF.

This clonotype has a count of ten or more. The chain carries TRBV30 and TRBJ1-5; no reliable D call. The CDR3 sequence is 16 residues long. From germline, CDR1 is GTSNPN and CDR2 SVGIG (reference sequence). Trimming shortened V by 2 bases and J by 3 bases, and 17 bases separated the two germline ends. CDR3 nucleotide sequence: TGTGCCTGGAGTACCCCTAGCTCAGCTCCCAATCAGCCCCAGCATTTT. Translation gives CAWSTPSSAPNQPQHF.

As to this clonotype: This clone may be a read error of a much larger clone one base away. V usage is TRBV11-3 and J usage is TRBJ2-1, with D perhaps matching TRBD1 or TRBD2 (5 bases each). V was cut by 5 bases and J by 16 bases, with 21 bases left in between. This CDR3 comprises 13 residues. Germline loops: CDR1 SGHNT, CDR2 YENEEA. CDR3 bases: TGTGCCAGCAGCATAGTCTCCGGGGCGACCGAATTCTTC. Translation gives CASSIVSGATEFF.

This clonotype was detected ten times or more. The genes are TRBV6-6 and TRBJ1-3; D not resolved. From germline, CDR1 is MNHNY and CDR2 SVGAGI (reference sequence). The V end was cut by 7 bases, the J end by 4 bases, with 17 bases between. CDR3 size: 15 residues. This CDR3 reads CASTQSGSRGNTIYF. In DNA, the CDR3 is TGTGCCAGCACCCAATCCGGGAGCCGGGGAAACACCATATATTTT.

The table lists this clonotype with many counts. The CDR3 loop reads CASRVRGSVYEQYF. The DNA for the CDR3 is TGTGCCAGCAGAGTCAGGGGGTCGGTCTACGAGCAGTACTTC. The chain uses TRBV28 and TRBJ2-7; 7 bases line up with TRBD1. The ends lost 6 bases at V and 3 bases at J; junction bases unmatched: 8. This CDR3 has 14 residues. Germline V gene lookup returns CDR1 MDHEN and CDR2 SYDVKM.

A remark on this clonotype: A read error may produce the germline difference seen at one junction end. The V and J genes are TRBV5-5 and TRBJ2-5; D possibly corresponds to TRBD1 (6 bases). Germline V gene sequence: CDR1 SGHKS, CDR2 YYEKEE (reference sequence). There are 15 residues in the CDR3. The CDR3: CASSGGYYSRKTQCF. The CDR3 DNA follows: TGTGCCAGCAGTGGGGGCTACTACTCCAGAAAGACCCAGTGCTTC. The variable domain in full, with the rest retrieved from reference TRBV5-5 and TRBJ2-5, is DAGVTQSPTHLIKTRGQQVTLRCSPISGHKSVSWYQQVLGQGPQFIFQYYEKEERGRGNFPDRFSARQFPNYSSELNVNALLLGDSALYLCASSGGYYSRKTQCFGPGTRLLVL.

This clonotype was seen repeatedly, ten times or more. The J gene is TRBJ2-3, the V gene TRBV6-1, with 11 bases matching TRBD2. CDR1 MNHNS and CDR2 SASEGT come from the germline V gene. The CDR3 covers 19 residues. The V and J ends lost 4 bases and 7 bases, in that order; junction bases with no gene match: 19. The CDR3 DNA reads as TGTGCCAGCAGTGGAGGTAGCCCACCACCTAGCGGGAGGAGTAATACGCAGTATTTT. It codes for CASSGGSPPPSGRSNTQYF.